Below, 20 T cell receptor beta chains from the same sample are listed, as sequenced in a study of blood T cell repertoires in COVID-19. Data came from immunoSEQ multiplex PCR; TCRdb stores just in-frame clones and leaves some out. Among around 50,000 clones listed, around 80% were seen once. The sequenced sample was PBMCs or T cells enriched from blood (not recorded which). The source is a woman in her forties or fifties with acute COVID-19.

CDR3 DNA sequence: TGTGCCTGGAGTGCCCCCGGGACAGGGAGGGCCTACGAGCAGTACTTC. It encodes CAWSAPGTGRAYEQYF. The V gene is TRBV30, the J gene TRBJ2-7, with 9 bases lining up with TRBD1. Germline V lookup: CDR1 GTSNPN, CDR2 SVGIG (reference sequence). V was clipped by 1 base and J by 2 bases; unmatched bases: 9. The length of the CDR3 is 16 residues.

The rearrangement uses TRBV2 and TRBJ2-3; 7 positions match TRBD2. This CDR3 spans 14 amino acids. J was trimmed by 7 bases and V by 3 bases; bases with no gene match: 7. Germline loops: CDR1 SNHLY, CDR2 FYNNEI. The CDR3 DNA reads TGTGCCAGCAGTGAGGGAGGGTTGCAGAATACGCAGTATTTT. The encoded protein is CASSEGGLQNTQYF.

The V call is TRBV12-3 or TRBV12-4, the J call TRBJ2-5; D gene uncertain. The CDR3 extends over 13 amino acids. V was shortened by 0 bases and J by 1 base, with 3 bases between the two germline ends. In DNA form, the CDR3 reads TGTGCCAGCAGTTTAGCCAGCCAAGAGACCCAGTACTTC. Protein product: CASSLASQETQYF.

The gene calls are TRBV6-6 and TRBJ1-6; D unresolved. The CDR3 extends over 12 amino acids. Germline CDR1 reads MNHNY; CDR2 reads SVGAGI (reference sequence). Trimming shortened V by 6 bases and J by 7 bases, and 7 bases separated the two germline ends. The CDR3 nucleotides are TGTGCCAGCAGCCCTCCCAATTCACCCCTCCACTTT. Translating it yields CASSPPNSPLHF.

The CDR3, as DNA: TGTGCCAGCAGCCCTAGTTATGGGGGGGGGCGGTTCTTC. It specifies CASSPSYGGGRFF. The J gene is TRBJ2-1, the V gene TRBV3-1 (or the pseudogene TRBV3-2), with TRBD2 as a possible D gene (7 bases). CDR3 length equals 13 residues. CDR1 and CDR2 from the germline V gene are LGHDT and YNNKEL (reference sequence). Between the trimmed V and J ends, which lost 4 bases and 15 bases, there was a span of 19 bases.

V usage is TRBV13 and J usage is TRBJ1-1; D is uncertain. Trimming removed 5 bases at V and 2 bases at J, with 3 bases between. Germline V lookup: CDR1 PRHDT, CDR2 FYEKMQ (reference sequence). The length of the CDR3 is 11 residues. The CDR3 reads CASSPNTEAFF. The CDR3 nucleotides are TGTGCCAGCAGCCCTAACACTGAAGCTTTCTTT.

This clone was seen more than once but under ten times. The V gene is TRBV29-1, the J gene TRBJ1-3; 7 positions agree with TRBD1. This CDR3 is built from 15 residues. Germline CDR1 reads SQVTM; CDR2 reads ANQGSEA. With V trimmed by 5 bases and J by 0 bases, 7 bases remained unmatched. The CDR3 is CSVRDSLTSGNTIYF. CDR3 DNA: TGCAGCGTTCGGGACAGTTTGACCTCTGGAAACACCATATATTTT.

This clone was observed once. The V and J genes are TRBV5-5 and TRBJ2-4, with 9 bases lining up with TRBD1. CDR1 is SGHKS and CDR2 is YYEKEE in the germline V gene (reference sequence). This CDR3 comprises 13 residues. After removal of 3 bases from V and 11 bases from J, the junction contained 6 bases not matched to a gene. CDR3 DNA sequence: TGTGCCAGCAGCTGGGACAGGGAAGGTCTTCAGTACTTC. Amino acids: CASSWDREGLQYF.

This clone was detected only a few times. The DNA for the CDR3 is TGTGCCAGCAGCTTACTAAGTGGGGGCACCCGACGCCACAATGAGCAGTTCTTC. It specifies CASSLLSGGTRRHNEQFF. V is TRBV11-2 and J is TRBJ2-1; D may be TRBD1 (6 bases). V was shortened by 2 bases and J by 5 bases, with 22 bases between the two germline ends. This CDR3 is 18 amino acids long. Germline CDR1 SGHAT, CDR2 FQNNGV.

The J gene is TRBJ2-3, the V gene TRBV9; the D gene is possibly TRBD2 (6 bases). Trimming shortened V by 4 bases and J by 5 bases, and 14 bases separated the two germline ends. The CDR3 is 14 residues long. Germline lookup yields CDR1 SGDLS and CDR2 YYNGEE. The CDR3 is CASSLRRVEDTQYF. DNA for the CDR3: TGTGCCAGCAGCCTCAGGAGGGTGGAAGATACGCAGTATTTT.

The chain combines TRBV28 with TRBJ1-4; 9 nucleotides agree with TRBD1. Trimming cost V 6 bases and J 5 bases; bases outside gene matches: 7. The CDR3 has 15 residues. CDR1 is MDHEN and CDR2 is SYDVKM in the germline V gene. This CDR3 is CASRNRGRGNEKLFF. Written as DNA, the CDR3 is TGTGCCAGCAGGAACAGGGGGCGGGGGAATGAAAAACTGTTTTTT.

CDR3 sequence: CASSPDISGNTIYF. Written as DNA, the CDR3 is TGTGCCAGCTCACCCGACATTTCTGGAAACACCATATATTTT. The V call is TRBV18, the J call TRBJ1-3; D is unclear. CDR1 and CDR2 from the germline V gene are KGHSH and LQKENI. The ends were cut back, 3 bases at V and 1 base at J, with 7 bases in the middle. This CDR3 comprises 14 residues.

The chain has TRBV15 and TRBJ1-1, with 8 bases fitting TRBD1. With 11 bases clipped from V and 3 bases from J, the junction kept 14 bases outside the gene matches. CDR1 LNHNV and CDR2 YYDKDF come from the germline V gene (reference sequence). The CDR3 spans 15 residues. CDR3 sequence (DNA): TGTGCCTCGAGGACAGGGAGGATGGGGGACACTGAAGCTTTCTTT. Translated: CASRTGRMGDTEAFF.

The genes are TRBV5-8 and TRBJ2-3, with D possibly matching TRBD1 (6 bases). Germline V gene lookup returns CDR1 SGHTS and CDR2 YDEGEE. The CDR3 is 17 amino acids. Trimming shortened V by 5 bases and J by 2 bases, and 21 bases separated the two germline ends. The CDR3 region is CASSWPTGALFTDTQYF. In DNA, the CDR3 is TGTGCCAGCAGTTGGCCGACAGGAGCCCTCTTCACAGATACGCAGTATTTT. Full variable domain (outside the CDR3, taken from reference TRBV5-8 and TRBJ2-3): EAGVTQSPTHLIKTRGQQATLRCSPISGHTSVYWYQQALGLGLQFLLWYDEGEERNRGNFPPRFSGRQFPNYSSELNVNALELEDSALYLCASSWPTGALFTDTQYFGPGTRLTVL.

The rearrangement links TRBV5-1 to TRBJ2-2, with TRBD1 matching over 7 bases. The CDR3 runs to 15 residues. CDR1 and CDR2 from the germline V gene are SGHRS and YFSETQ. The trim removed 1 base at V and 2 bases at J, leaving 2 bases unmatched. This chain's CDR3 is CASSLWDSNTGELFF. In nucleotides, the CDR3 is TGCGCCAGCAGCTTGTGGGACAGCAACACCGGGGAGCTGTTTTTT.

This chain joins TRBV7-9 and TRBJ2-5, with 13 positions matching TRBD2. This CDR3 region has 15 residues. Germline CDR1 SEHNR, CDR2 FQNEAQ (reference sequence). The V segment lost 5 bases and the J segment 3 bases; nucleotides outside the gene matches: 3. The CDR3 coding sequence is TGTGCCAGCAGCCCGGGGACTAGCGGGGAAGAGACCCAGTACTTC. Protein product: CASSPGTSGEETQYF.

CDR3 DNA sequence: TGCGCCAGCAGAGATCGGGGGAGAGGCACAGATACGCAGTATTTT. This translates into CASRDRGRGTDTQYF. The chain employs TRBV10-2 and TRBJ2-3, with D possibly being TRBD2 (6 bases). Trimming cost V 6 bases and J 1 base, with 14 bases left between them. The CDR3 length is 15 residues. Germline V gene sequence: CDR1 WSHSY, CDR2 SAAADI.

This clone was picked up one time. The chain links TRBV2 to TRBJ1-2, with 7 bases identical to TRBD1. With V trimmed by 11 bases and J by 5 bases, 5 bases remained unmatched. Per the germline V gene, CDR1 is SNHLY and CDR2 is FYNNEI. The CDR3 totals 11 residues. The CDR3 is CAGTVHYGYTF. The CDR3 region has the DNA TGTGCCGGGACAGTCCATTATGGCTACACCTTC.

This chain uses TRBV11-3 with TRBJ1-2, with D possibly matching TRBD1 (5 bases). Germline lookup yields CDR1 SGHNT and CDR2 YENEEA. V gave up 5 bases and J gave up 1 base, with 23 bases separating them. The CDR3 is 18 residues long. The CDR3 region has the DNA TGTGCCAGCAGCCCCCGGATCGCGGGGGGTCCTATTAACTATGGCTACACCTTC. Its protein product is CASSPRIAGGPINYGYTF.

This sequence joins TRBV7-3 and TRBJ2-3; D not certain. The CDR3 has 13 amino acids. The germline CDR1 and CDR2 sequences are SGHTA and FQGTGA. Trimming shortened V by 3 bases and J by 2 bases, and 6 bases separated the two germline ends. CDR3 residues: CASSFKFTDTQYF. CDR3 in DNA: TGTGCCAGCAGCTTCAAATTCACAGATACGCAGTATTTT.